The rows below give T cell receptor beta chains drawn from one sample of a study of blood T cell repertoires in COVID-19. TCRdb's copy holds only in-frame clones and misses some; the assay was immunoSEQ multiplex PCR. This table has about 200,000 clones, more than 65% appearing once. Sequences were obtained from PBMCs or T cells enriched from blood (not recorded which). The receptors shown here come from a middle-aged man who had recovered from COVID-19. The CDR3 runs from the conserved cysteine through the conserved F or W. D genes are given only for firm matches. Expanded clones are given a class, and other clones once, few, many or no size at all.

clone_size,v_call,d_call,j_call,cdr3_nt,cdr3_aa
NA,TRBV29-1,TRBD1,TRBJ2-7,TGCAGCGTTGAAGATCCCGGGACAGGTGACCAGTACTTC,CSVEDPGTGDQYF
NA,TRBV4-2,TRBD1,TRBJ2-5,TGTGCCAGCAGCCAAACCGGGACAGGGTTCCAAGAGACCCAGTACTTC,CASSQTGTGFQETQYF
NA,TRBV28,TRBD1,TRBJ1-2,TGTGCCAGCAGTGGGACAGGGGGTAACTATGGCTACACCTTC,CASSGTGGNYGYTF
NA,TRBV5-4,TRBD2,TRBJ2-5,TGTGCCAGCAGCTTGGGCGGGGGGGCTGATTGGGAGACCCAGTACTTC,CASSLGGGADWETQYF
NA,TRBV27,TRBD1,TRBJ1-2,TGTGCCAGCAGTTCCCGGGGGGGGGACAGGGTGAGGTATGGCTACACCTTC,CASSSRGGDRVRYGYTF
few,TRBV7-3,NA,TRBJ2-5,TGTGCCAGCAGCCCCAGGGGCGGGGGCCAAGAGACCCAGTACTTC,CASSPRGGGQETQYF
NA,TRBV5-5,NA,TRBJ2-3,TGTGCCAGCAGCTTGGCGGGGGTTCCAGATACGCAGTATTTT,CASSLAGVPDTQYF
NA,TRBV7-9,TRBD1,TRBJ1-4,TGTGCCAGCAGCTTAGTTGGGGGGACAGGTGAAAAACTGTTTTTT,CASSLVGGTGEKLFF
NA,TRBV12-3/TRBV12-4,NA,TRBJ1-3,TGTGCCAGCAGTTTGACAGGAAACACCATATATTTT,CASSLTGNTIYF
NA,TRBV4-2,NA,TRBJ1-2,TGTGCCAGCAGCCAAGATCTGGGGGCGAGCGGCTACACCTTC,CASSQDLGASGYTF
NA,TRBV5-5,NA,TRBJ1-1,TGTGCCAGCAGCTTGGGTTTTGGGCAAACCCCCACTGAAGCTTTCTTT,CASSLGFGQTPTEAFF
NA,TRBV19,TRBD1,TRBJ1-3,TGTGCCAGTAGTATGGGGACAGGGATGAACACCATATATTTT,CASSMGTGMNTIYF
NA,TRBV10-3,NA,TRBJ1-1,TGTGCCATCAGTGAGCGCGGCAAGCTAACTGAAGCTTTCTTT,CAISERGKLTEAFF
NA,TRBV7-6,TRBD1,TRBJ1-6,TGTGCCAGCAGCTCTACCGTGACAGGGGAGAGGAGCGATCGGAATTCACCCCTCCACTTT,CASSSTVTGERSDRNSPLHF
NA,TRBV4-2,NA,TRBJ1-1,TGTGCCAGCAGCCAAATTCAGGGGATGGACACTGAAGCTTTCTTT,CASSQIQGMDTEAFF
NA,TRBV11-2,TRBD1,TRBJ2-1,TGTGCCAGCAGGAAACCGGGACAGGGGATAGCTGAGCAGTTCTTC,CASRKPGQGIAEQFF
few,TRBV7-3,TRBD1,TRBJ1-2,TGTGCCAGCAGCTTCCTCCCGTCGAGGGCAGCAGACAGGGAGGAACTTTATGGCTACACCTTC,CASSFLPSRAADREELYGYTF
NA,TRBV6-5,NA,TRBJ2-5,TGTGCCAGCAGACGACAGGGAGGAGAGACCCAGTACTTC,CASRRQGGETQYF
few,TRBV6-2/TRBV6-3,NA,TRBJ1-5,TGTGCCAGCAGTGGACAAAGGAATCAGCCCCAGCATTTT,CASSGQRNQPQHF
NA,TRBV9,TRBD2,TRBJ2-3,TGTGCCAGCCGGGGGGGTCTCACAGATACGCAGTATTTT,CASRGGLTDTQYF
NA,TRBV7-9,NA,TRBJ2-5,TGTGCCAGCAGCTTAGCGGTTGAGTGGGCAGGGAAAGAGACCCAGTACTTC,CASSLAVEWAGKETQYF
few,TRBV7-9,TRBD1,TRBJ1-1,TGTGCCAGCAGCTTATGGACAGGTCTGAACACTGAAGCTTTCTTT,CASSLWTGLNTEAFF
NA,TRBV5-6,NA,TRBJ1-6,TGTGCCAGCAGCTTTGGGGGCACCGGGGATTCACCCCTCCACTTT,CASSFGGTGDSPLHF
NA,TRBV19,TRBD1,TRBJ1-2,TGTGCCAGTAGTCCGACAGGGGGCTATGGCTACACCTTC,CASSPTGGYGYTF
NA,TRBV6-1,NA,TRBJ1-2,TGTGCCAGCAGTGCCGAATTAGGGACATTTGGCCCCAGTGGCTACACCTTC,CASSAELGTFGPSGYTF
NA,TRBV9,NA,TRBJ2-3,TGTGCCAGCAGCGTTCGGGTCGGCGGGGGCACAGATACGCAGTATTTT,CASSVRVGGGTDTQYF
NA,TRBV27,TRBD1,TRBJ2-7,TGTGCCAGCAGTTTAGGGGCAGGGGGCACCGACTACGAGCAGTACTTC,CASSLGAGGTDYEQYF
few,TRBV11-2,NA,TRBJ1-6,TGTGCCAGCAGCTTCGGGGTAACCTCACCCCTCCACTTT,CASSFGVTSPLHF
NA,TRBV19,NA,TRBJ1-5,TGTGCCAGTAGTATCGCGGTTAATCAGCCCCAGCATTTT,CASSIAVNQPQHF
NA,TRBV6-6,NA,TRBJ2-3,TGTGCCAGCAGTTTATTAGATACGCAGTATTTT,CASSLLDTQYF
NA,TRBV18,NA,TRBJ2-3,TGTGCCAGCTCACCCCCCGGGGTTAGCACAGATACGCAGTATTTT,CASSPPGVSTDTQYF